This T cell receptor (beta chain) appears in the sequencing data of a study of blood T cell repertoires in COVID-19. About the research overall: T cells, B-cell-depleted T cells, or PBMCs provided the cDNA or gDNA that served as material.

How the authors handled the data: Estimated nucleated cell counts came from reference gene primer amplification. Sequencing used immunoSEQ multiplex PCR; TCRdb keeps in-frame clones, though not all of them. The D gene and trimming were derived from the DNA, and the V and J assignments and clone size from that table. The profile shows approximately 240,000 clones, 65% to 85% of them singletons. This CDR3 region has 17 residues. V lost 3 bases, J lost 6 bases, and 21 bases lay in between. Germline CDR1 reads SGHNT; CDR2 reads YENEEA. The clonotype comes from a woman aged 25-40 years who had recovered from COVID-19. Sequenced sample: peripheral blood. The chain joins TRBV11-3 to TRBJ2-1; a possible D gene is TRBD2 (5 bases). CDR3 residues: CASSLNPESSLTNEQFF. DNA for the CDR3: TGTGCCAGCAGCTTGAATCCCGAGTCTAGCCTCACCAATGAGCAGTTCTTC.